This T cell receptor beta chain was retrieved from a study of cytomegalovirus exposure and HLA in healthy donors. Study results and caveats: Looking again later, the authors saw that most CMV-associated TCR beta chains seemed HLA-restricted.

The PCR made use of 60 Vbeta and 13 Jbeta primers. TCRdb's copy holds only in-frame clones and misses some; the assay was immunoSEQ multiplex PCR. Of roughly 200,000 clones in the sample, around 77% are singletons; the top ten hold 2.4%. This CDR3 is 15 amino acids long. Deletions cut 1 base from V and 0 bases from J, with 7 bases between. The germline V gene has CDR1 SGHAT and CDR2 FQNNGV. Remarks on this clone: Its specificity is unknown.

The source of this sequence is a man aged 55 to 70 in good health and CMV-seronegative. The chain employs TRBV11-2 and TRBJ1-5; D gene unclear. The sequenced sample consisted of PBMCs. CDR3: CASSLGQFSNQPQHF. The CDR3, as DNA: TGTGCCAGCAGCTTAGGGCAGTTTAGCAATCAGCCCCAGCATTTT.